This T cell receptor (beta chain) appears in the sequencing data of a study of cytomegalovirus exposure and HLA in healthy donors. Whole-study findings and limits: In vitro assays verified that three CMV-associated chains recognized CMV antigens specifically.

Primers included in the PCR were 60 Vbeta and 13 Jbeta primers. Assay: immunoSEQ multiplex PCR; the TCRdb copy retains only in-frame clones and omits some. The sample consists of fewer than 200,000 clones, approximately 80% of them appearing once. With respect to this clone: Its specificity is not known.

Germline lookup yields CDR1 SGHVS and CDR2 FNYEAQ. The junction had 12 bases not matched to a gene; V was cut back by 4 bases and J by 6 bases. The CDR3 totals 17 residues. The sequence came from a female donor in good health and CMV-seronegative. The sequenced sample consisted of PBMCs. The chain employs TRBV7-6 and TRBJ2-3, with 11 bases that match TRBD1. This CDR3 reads CASSSISLGQGGDTQYF. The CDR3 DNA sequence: TGTGCCAGCAGCTCCATTAGTTTGGGACAGGGGGGGGATACGCAGTATTTT.